These 32 T cell receptor beta chains were all obtained from the same sample, sequenced in a study of shared clonotypes between healthy human individuals. Data came from immunoSEQ multiplex PCR; TCRdb stores just in-frame clones and leaves some out. The repertoire holds 2 million to 3 million clones, with 93% as singletons. Sample: naive CD4+ T cells from PBMCs. Specified subset: CD45RA+ positively selected. These receptors originate from a man in his late teens or twenties in good health. Some clones in this sample may be carry-over from other donors' samples.

This chain joins TRBV30 and TRBJ1-5; D is undetermined. Germline loops: CDR1 GTSNPN, CDR2 SVGIG (reference sequence). The CDR3 is 13 residues long. Trimming took 2 bases from V and 4 from J, leaving 9 bases between them. The CDR3 DNA follows: TGTGCCTGGAGTAGGCAGGCTAATCAGCCCCAGCATTTT. The encoded protein is CAWSRQANQPQHF.

The V call is TRBV27, the J call TRBJ2-3, with D unresolved. V lost 4 bases and J lost 7, with 12 bases in between. Germline lookup yields CDR1 MNHEY and CDR2 SMNVEV (reference sequence). CDR3 length: 13 residues. In nucleotides, the CDR3 is TGTGCCAGCAGTTGGGAAGGGCTTCATACGCAGTATTTT. This gives the protein CASSWEGLHTQYF.

The genes are TRBV5-1 and TRBJ2-4, with a tentative D call TRBD1 (5 bases). The CDR3 is 13 residues long. The V end was cut by 0 bases, the J end by 5 bases, with 6 bases between. Germline CDR1 SGHRS, CDR2 YFSETQ. The DNA of the CDR3 is TGCGCCAGCAGCTTGGGACAGCAAAACATTCAGTACTTC. Protein product: CASSLGQQNIQYF. Filled out from reference TRBV5-1 and TRBJ2-4, the complete variable domain reads KAGVTQTPRYLIKTRGQQVTLSCSPISGHRSVSWYQQTPGQGLQFLFEYFSETQRNKGNFPGRFSGRQFSNSRSEMNVSTLELGDSALYLCASSLGQQNIQYFGAGTRLSVL.

The genes are TRBV7-2 and TRBJ1-5, with a weak D call TRBD1 (5 bases). Germline V gene data show CDR1 as SGHTA and CDR2 as FQGNSA. V was shortened by 5 bases and J by 2 bases, with 13 bases between the two germline ends. This CDR3 contains 15 residues. The CDR3 bases are TGTGCCAGCAGCGCCAGGGTCGGCGGCAATCAGCCCCAGCATTTT. Protein: CASSARVGGNQPQHF.

The chain couples TRBV6-6 to TRBJ1-1; TRBD1 might be the D (5 bases). The germline V gene encodes CDR1 MNHNY and CDR2 SVGAGI (reference sequence). CDR3 length: 11 residues. The CDR3 loop is CDPGGNTEAFF. CDR3 DNA: TGTGATCCCGGGGGGAACACTGAAGCTTTCTTT.

J is TRBJ1-5 and V is TRBV5-1; D is possibly TRBD1 (6 bases). Germline V CDR1 and CDR2: SGHRS, YFSETQ. This CDR3 contains 15 residues. V gave up 2 bases and J gave up 7 bases, with 16 bases separating them. Here the CDR3 DNA reads TGCGCCAGCAGCTTCAACCGGGGGGCAGAGCAGCCCCAGCATTTT. Its protein is CASSFNRGAEQPQHF.

V usage is TRBV11-2 and J usage is TRBJ2-1; D gene ambiguous. This CDR3 comprises 11 residues. The V and J ends lost 1 base and 12 bases respectively, with 7 bases between them. Germline CDR1 reads SGHAT; CDR2 reads FQNNGV. CDR3 residues: CASSLGWVQFF. The CDR3 DNA reads as TGTGCCAGCAGCTTAGGGTGGGTGCAGTTCTTC.

The chain has TRBV2 and TRBJ1-5; D may be TRBD1 (5 bases). The germline V gene encodes CDR1 SNHLY and CDR2 FYNNEI. CDR3 length: 16 amino acids. V dropped 6 bases and J dropped 3 bases, with 18 bases sitting between them. This chain's CDR3 is CASRTGGAVLNQPQHF. DNA of the CDR3: TGTGCCAGCAGAACTGGAGGGGCCGTTCTCAATCAGCCCCAGCATTTT.

This chain joins TRBV9 and TRBJ2-2; the match to TRBD2 covers 14 bases. V lost 4 bases to trimming and J lost 5 bases; unmatched junction nucleotides: 7. Germline V gene sequence: CDR1 SGDLS, CDR2 YYNGEE. The CDR3 runs to 17 residues. CDR3: CASSQGTSGRITGELFF. Written as DNA, the CDR3 is TGTGCCAGCAGCCAGGGGACTAGCGGGAGAATTACCGGGGAGCTGTTTTTT.

This clone was recorded only once. The rearrangement links TRBV6-6 to TRBJ2-7, with 7 bases matching TRBD2. The CDR3 is 11 amino acids. Looked up from germline, CDR1 is MNHNY and CDR2 is SVGAGI (reference sequence). The CDR3 DNA follows: TGTTCCGGGGGGAGTACCTACGAGCAGTACTTC. It yields the protein CSGGSTYEQYF.

The rearrangement uses TRBV6-4 and TRBJ2-3; tentatively, D is TRBD2 (7 bases). Trimming cost V 5 bases and J 3 bases, with 12 bases left between them. Per germline, CDR1 MRHNA and CDR2 SNTAGT. This CDR3 is 14 amino acids long. CDR3 DNA sequence: TGTGCCAGCAGTTTAAGGGGGGGAACAGATACGCAGTATTTT. It codes for CASSLRGGTDTQYF.

A single count supports this clone. The V call is TRBV29-1, the J call TRBJ1-4, with 7 positions matching TRBD1. The CDR3 has 12 residues. The V segment lost 4 bases and the J segment 7 bases; nucleotides outside the gene matches: 3. CDR1 and CDR2 (germline): SQVTM, ANQGSEA. The CDR3 region has the DNA TGCAGCGTTGGGACAGGCGGTGAAAAACTGTTTTTT. Amino acids: CSVGTGGEKLFF.

The chain is built from TRBV4-3 and TRBJ2-5; TRBD1 might be the D (5 bases). Gene TRBJ2-7 matches the end of the DNA better, so the J call may be wrong. The CDR3 is made up of 14 amino acids. Germline CDR1 and CDR2: LGHNA and YSLEER. CDR3 bases: TGCGCCAGCAGCCAGGACGCCCAGGGCCTCGAGCAGTACTTC. It specifies CASSQDAQGLEQYF.

The chain employs TRBV19 and TRBJ1-5; TRBD1 is a possible D gene (5 bases). Germline V gene data show CDR1 as LNHDA and CDR2 as SQIVND (reference sequence). The CDR3 is 15 amino acids. V lost 3 bases and J 6 bases, leaving 15 bases between the germline ends. CDR3 residues: CASSMKWGLGQPQHF. The CDR3 bases are TGTGCCAGTAGTATGAAATGGGGCCTTGGTCAGCCCCAGCATTTT.

A remark on this clone: The identical CDR3 is also encoded by other nucleotide sequences in the sample. CDR3 region: CASSLGQSTDTQYF. The DNA of the CDR3 is TGCGCCAGCAGCTTGGGGCAGAGCACAGATACGCAGTATTTT. The V call is TRBV5-1, the J call TRBJ2-3; D gene unclear. Germline CDR1 and CDR2: SGHRS and YFSETQ. The CDR3 extends over 14 amino acids. Trimming pared 0 bases from V and 0 bases from J, leaving 5 bases between.

The chain uses TRBV13 and TRBJ2-5; TRBD1 aligns across 11 bases. Unmatched junction bases numbered 8, after V lost 5 bases and J lost 0 bases. The V gene's germline CDR1 is PRHDT and CDR2 FYEKMQ (reference sequence). The CDR3 is 17 residues long. The CDR3 reads CASSPRTGGVYQETQYF. For the CDR3, the DNA is TGTGCCAGCAGCCCCAGGACAGGGGGCGTGTACCAAGAGACCCAGTACTTC. The full variable domain, its missing parts supplied by reference TRBV13 and TRBJ2-5, is AAGVIQSPRHLIKEKRETATLKCYPIPRHDTVYWYQQGPGQDPQFLISFYEKMQSDKGSIPDRFSAQQFSDYHSELNMSSLELGDSALYFCASSPRTGGVYQETQYFGPGTRLLVL.

Remarks on this clone: Within the sample, other DNA sequences also encode this same CDR3. The genes are TRBV5-1 and TRBJ2-4; D not resolved. Germline V lookup: CDR1 SGHRS, CDR2 YFSETQ. This CDR3 is built from 15 residues. V gave up 0 bases and J gave up 1 base, with 8 bases separating them. This CDR3 reads CASSLGAVAKNIQYF. In DNA, the CDR3 is TGCGCCAGCAGCTTGGGGGCAGTGGCCAAAAACATTCAGTACTTC. Complete variable domain (other parts from reference TRBV5-1 and TRBJ2-4): KAGVTQTPRYLIKTRGQQVTLSCSPISGHRSVSWYQQTPGQGLQFLFEYFSETQRNKGNFPGRFSGRQFSNSRSEMNVSTLELGDSALYLCASSLGAVAKNIQYFGAGTRLSVL.

This chain uses TRBV5-1 with TRBJ2-7; no reliable D call. V was clipped by 4 bases and J by 2 bases, with 16 bases between them. Germline lookup yields CDR1 SGHRS and CDR2 YFSETQ. This CDR3 is built from 15 residues. This CDR3 is CASSLEGSPTYEQYF. Here the CDR3 DNA reads TGCGCCAGCAGCCTGGAAGGGTCCCCTACCTACGAGCAGTACTTC. Supplemented by reference TRBV5-1 and TRBJ2-7, the full variable domain reads KAGVTQTPRYLIKTRGQQVTLSCSPISGHRSVSWYQQTPGQGLQFLFEYFSETQRNKGNFPGRFSGRQFSNSRSEMNVSTLELGDSALYLCASSLEGSPTYEQYFGPGTRLTVT.

This chain joins TRBV12-5 and TRBJ2-1; D gene unclear. The germline V gene encodes CDR1 LGHNT and CDR2 FRNRAP. The CDR3 covers 15 residues. V was shortened by 2 bases and J by 3 bases, with 11 bases between the two germline ends. The CDR3 protein is CASGLRLGYYNEQFF. In DNA, the CDR3 is TGTGCTAGTGGTTTGCGGCTCGGATACTACAATGAGCAGTTCTTC.

Only one count was recorded for this clone. The chain uses TRBV4-3 and TRBJ1-2; D is perhaps TRBD1 (5 bases). Germline loops: CDR1 LGHNA, CDR2 YSLEER. The CDR3 totals 15 residues. V was cut by 4 bases and J by 2 bases, with 14 bases left in between. The CDR3 DNA reads TGCGCCAGCAGCCTTGCCGGCCAGGGAAACTATGGCTACACCTTC. It specifies CASSLAGQGNYGYTF.

The chain combines TRBV7-8 with TRBJ1-5, with D tentatively TRBD1 (5 bases). CDR3 size: 17 residues. CDR1 is SGHVS and CDR2 is FQNEAQ in the germline V gene. The V end lost 1 base, the J end lost 1 base, and 14 bases lay between the germline ends. CDR3: CASSLVGGRGSNQPQHF. In nucleotides, the CDR3 is TGTGCCAGCAGCTTAGTGGGGGGGAGGGGAAGCAATCAGCCCCAGCATTTT. The full variable domain, with the rest looked up from reference TRBV7-8 and TRBJ1-5, is GAGVSQSPRYKVAKRGQDVALRCDPISGHVSLFWYQQALGQGPEFLTYFQNEAQLDKSGLPSDRFFAERPEGSVSTLKIQRTQQEDSAVYLCASSLVGGRGSNQPQHFGDGTRLSIL.

The chain couples TRBV27 to TRBJ1-2; D uncertain. The germline V and J ends were trimmed by 6 bases and 2 bases, with 19 bases remaining between them. The CDR3 covers 16 residues. CDR1 MNHEY and CDR2 SMNVEV come from the germline V gene (reference sequence). CDR3 nucleotides: TGTGCCAGCAGAATGCACGGAGACACGTCAAACTATGGCTACACCTTC. Amino acids: CASRMHGDTSNYGYTF.

The chain couples TRBV4-3 to TRBJ1-1; D remains unclear. Germline V gene lookup returns CDR1 LGHNA and CDR2 YSLEER. CDR3 length: 15 residues. Between the trimmed V and J ends, which lost 4 bases and 0 bases, there was a span of 12 bases. CDR3 sequence reads: CASSRDATMNTEAFF. CDR3 sequence (DNA): TGCGCCAGCAGCCGTGACGCGACCATGAACACTGAAGCTTTCTTT.

This chain links TRBV6-1 with TRBJ2-7; D is perhaps TRBD1 (6 bases). The germline CDR1 and CDR2 sequences are MNHNS and SASEGT. The V end was cut by 6 bases, the J end by 3 bases, with 15 bases between. CDR3 length: 14 amino acids. Here the CDR3 DNA reads TGTGCCAGCAGCCGGACAGAGGAATACTACGAGCAGTACTTC. Protein: CASSRTEEYYEQYF.

This sequence joins TRBV2 and TRBJ2-1, with 7 bases matching TRBD2. CDR1 SNHLY and CDR2 FYNNEI come from the germline V gene. The CDR3 runs 12 residues. The junction had 2 bases not matched to a gene; V was cut back by 3 bases and J by 9 bases. In nucleotides, the CDR3 is TGTGCCAGCAGTGACAGGGAGGGTGAGCAGTTCTTC. Translated, it gives CASSDREGEQFF. The whole variable domain, filled in from reference TRBV2 and TRBJ2-1, reads EPEVTQTPSHQVTQMGQEVILRCVPISNHLYFYWYRQILGQKVEFLVSFYNNEISEKSEIFDDQFSVERPDGSNFTLKIRSTKLEDSAMYFCASSDREGEQFFGPGTRLTVL.

V usage is TRBV11-3 and J usage is TRBJ2-3, with D possibly being TRBD1 (5 bases). Germline lookup yields CDR1 SGHNT and CDR2 YENEEA. V was cut by 1 base and J by 2 bases, with 10 bases left in between. This CDR3 has 15 amino acids. The CDR3 spells CASSLGQSATDTQYF. In nucleotides, the CDR3 is TGTGCCAGCAGCTTAGGACAGTCCGCCACAGATACGCAGTATTTT.

This clone appeared a few times. The same CDR3 is also encoded by other DNA sequences in this sample. This chain uses TRBV29-1 with TRBJ1-1; D is unresolved. The V gene lost 4 bases and the J gene lost 0 bases, with 9 bases spanning the gap. This CDR3 has 13 residues. CDR1 is SQVTM and CDR2 is ANQGSEA in the germline V gene. The chain's CDR3 is CSVVRVMNTEAFF. The CDR3 DNA reads TGCAGCGTTGTAAGGGTTATGAACACTGAAGCTTTCTTT.

The count of this clone is one. This chain links TRBV5-1 with TRBJ2-5, with a possible D match to TRBD2 (5 bases). From germline, CDR1 is SGHRS and CDR2 YFSETQ. The V and J ends lost 2 bases and 2 bases respectively, with 7 bases between them. This CDR3 comprises 13 residues. The CDR3 coding sequence is TGCGCCAGCAGCTTAACTAGGCAAGAGACCCAGTACTTC. It codes for CASSLTRQETQYF. The whole variable domain, filled in from reference TRBV5-1 and TRBJ2-5, reads KAGVTQTPRYLIKTRGQQVTLSCSPISGHRSVSWYQQTPGQGLQFLFEYFSETQRNKGNFPGRFSGRQFSNSRSEMNVSTLELGDSALYLCASSLTRQETQYFGPGTRLLVL.

The sample holds a few counts of this clone. The chain carries TRBV28 and TRBJ1-2; possible D gene TRBD1, 5 bases. Germline values: CDR1 MDHEN, CDR2 SYDVKM. The CDR3 totals 13 residues. The V end was cut by 10 bases, the J end by 2 bases, with 14 bases between. The CDR3 coding sequence is TGTGCCACCAGGGAGAGAACGAACTATGGCTACACCTTC. Protein product: CATRERTNYGYTF.

Comments on this clone: This specimen includes other DNA sequences encoding the same CDR3. The CDR3 bases are TGCGCCAGCAGCTTGGCCGGGAGGACTGAAGCTTTCTTT. This sequence encodes CASSLAGRTEAFF. The rearrangement links TRBV5-1 to TRBJ1-1, with unresolved D. Trimming stripped 0 bases from V and 5 bases from J, with 8 bases between. CDR3 length: 13 residues. Germline V gene data show CDR1 as SGHRS and CDR2 as YFSETQ.

The chain links TRBV28 to TRBJ2-3; tentative D call: TRBD1 (6 bases). In germline, CDR1 is MDHEN, CDR2 SYDVKM. Deletions cut 6 bases from V and 2 bases from J, with 15 bases between. The CDR3 totals 15 residues. The CDR3 loop is CASRGPQGHTDTQYF. As DNA, the CDR3 is TGTGCCAGCAGGGGACCACAGGGCCACACAGATACGCAGTATTTT.

This clone was detected once. The rearrangement uses TRBV19 and TRBJ1-5; 10 bases fit TRBD1. The CDR3 is made up of 14 amino acids. In germline, CDR1 is LNHDA, CDR2 SQIVND (reference sequence). J was trimmed by 6 bases and V by 6 bases; bases with no gene match: 5. The CDR3 here is CASRDRGRFQPQHF. Here the CDR3 DNA reads TGTGCCAGTAGAGACAGGGGGCGCTTTCAGCCCCAGCATTTT.